One and the same sample provided the 17 T cell receptor beta chains below, sequenced in a study of OX40 agonist ivuxolimab in advanced cancers. Profiling relied on immunoSEQ multiplex PCR, and the TCRdb table lists in-frame clones only, not all of them. The sample carries about 110,000 clones, roughly nine tenths recorded once. The material sequenced was CD4+ or CD8+ T cells sorted from blood, taken in a trial of the OX40 agonist ivuxolimab. These receptors came from an adult with an advanced solid tumor such as melanoma, head and neck, liver or kidney cancer.

The genes are TRBV19 and TRBJ1-6, with 9 bases fitting TRBD1. The V gene end was trimmed by 5 bases and the J gene end by 7 bases; junction bases not matched to a gene: 9. This CDR3 has 16 amino acids. From germline, CDR1 is LNHDA and CDR2 SQIVND (reference sequence). The CDR3 region has the DNA TGTGCCAGTAGTCACGAAGGACAGGGGTGGAATTCACCCCTCCACTTT. It specifies CASSHEGQGWNSPLHF.

This clone was seen a single time. The V call is TRBV7-8, the J call TRBJ1-5; unclear D gene. The CDR3 length is 13 residues. Trimming cost V 5 bases and J 2 bases, with 7 bases left between them. Germline V gives CDR1 SGHVS, CDR2 FQNEAQ. In nucleotides, the CDR3 is TGTGCCAGCAGCCTGGACCGCAATCAGCCCCAGCATTTT. As protein: CASSLDRNQPQHF.

As DNA, the CDR3 is TGTGCCAGCAGTTTAAAGGGTGGAGAGCAGTACTTC. Translation gives CASSLKGGEQYF. This chain connects TRBV28 to TRBJ2-7; no definite D call. The V end was cut by 2 bases, the J end by 7 bases, with 9 bases between. CDR3 size: 12 residues. CDR1 and CDR2 from the germline V gene are MDHEN and SYDVKM. The variable domain in full, with the rest retrieved from reference TRBV28 and TRBJ2-7, is DVKVTQSSRYLVKRTGEKVFLECVQDMDHENMFWYRQDPGLGLRLIYFSYDVKMKEKGDIPEGYSVSREKKERFSLILESASTNQTSMYLCASSLKGGEQYFGPGTRLTVT.

The rearrangement uses TRBV15 and TRBJ2-7; the D is unclear. Trimming pared 3 bases from V and 3 bases from J, leaving 6 bases between. The CDR3 runs 12 residues. Germline V gene data show CDR1 as LNHNV and CDR2 as YYDKDF (reference sequence). The CDR3: CATSRIGYEQYF. Here the CDR3 DNA reads TGTGCCACCAGCAGGATAGGCTACGAGCAGTACTTC.

This chain links TRBV12-5 with TRBJ2-5, with 15 bases identical to TRBD2. Germline V lookup: CDR1 LGHNT, CDR2 FRNRAP. V trimming: 4 bases; J trimming: 5 bases; junction bases outside the gene matches: 14. CDR3 length: 19 amino acids. The chain's CDR3 is CASGSSKGLAGGSLETQYF. Here the CDR3 DNA reads TGTGCTAGTGGTTCCTCGAAGGGACTAGCGGGGGGTAGTTTGGAGACCCAGTACTTC.

The chain combines TRBV11-2 with TRBJ1-6, with a weak D call TRBD1 (5 bases). The germline gives CDR1 SGHAT, CDR2 FQNNGV. V dropped 2 bases and J dropped 7 bases, with 18 bases sitting between them. The CDR3 totals 17 residues. CDR3: CASSLNTGPWSNSPLHF. The DNA for the CDR3 is TGTGCCAGCAGCTTAAACACGGGACCTTGGTCCAATTCACCCCTCCACTTT.

This clone was observed a few times. The rearrangement uses TRBV7-9 and TRBJ1-3; TRBD1 might be the D (6 bases). This CDR3 has 16 residues. The germline CDR1 and CDR2 sequences are SEHNR and FQNEAQ (reference sequence). V was shortened by 3 bases and J by 2 bases, with 14 bases between the two germline ends. In DNA, the CDR3 is TGTGCCAGCAGCTTGGGGGACATTTTCACTGGAAACACCATATATTTT. This codes for CASSLGDIFTGNTIYF. Looking up the rest from reference TRBV7-9 and TRBJ1-3 gives the full variable domain: DTGVSQNPRHKITKRGQNVTFRCDPISEHNRLYWYRQTLGQGPEFLTYFQNEAQLEKSRLLSDRFSAERPKGSFSTLEIQRTEQGDSAMYLCASSLGDIFTGNTIYFGEGSWLTVV.

The chain joins TRBV9 to TRBJ2-3, with 11 positions matching TRBD2. Germline V gives CDR1 SGDLS, CDR2 YYNGEE. This CDR3 has 16 amino acids. The trim removed 4 bases at V and 2 bases at J, leaving 6 bases unmatched. This chain's CDR3 is CASSSLAGGSTDTQYF. In DNA, the CDR3 is TGTGCCAGCAGCTCTTTAGCGGGGGGGTCCACAGATACGCAGTATTTT.

This clone was detected only a few times. This chain connects TRBV30 to TRBJ1-6; D might be TRBD1 (6 bases). CDR1 is GTSNPN and CDR2 is SVGIG in the germline V gene (reference sequence). The CDR3 runs to 14 residues. Deletions cut 0 bases from V and 7 bases from J, with 10 bases between. The CDR3 is CAWSVGQLNSPLHF. CDR3 DNA: TGTGCCTGGAGTGTAGGACAGTTGAATTCACCCCTCCACTTT.

This clone was seen once. The rearrangement links TRBV5-1 to TRBJ2-3; D is possibly TRBD2 (6 bases). Trimming pared 1 base from V and 1 base from J, leaving 10 bases between. The germline gives CDR1 SGHRS, CDR2 YFSETQ. The CDR3 spans 15 residues. In DNA form, the CDR3 reads TGCGCCAGCAGCTTGTACGGGGGTCGCACAGATACGCAGTATTTT. Translated, it gives CASSLYGGRTDTQYF.

This rearrangement joins TRBV6-1 to TRBJ1-2; D gene uncertain. V lost 5 bases and J 4 bases, leaving 11 bases between the germline ends. The CDR3 is 13 residues long. Germline-derived CDR1 and CDR2 are MNHNS and SASEGT. CDR3 sequence (DNA): TGTGCCAGCAGTTCCCCAATAAGCTATGGCTACACCTTC. This sequence encodes CASSSPISYGYTF.

This chain links TRBV6-1 with TRBJ2-1; D is unresolved. This CDR3 is 14 amino acids long. Trimming stripped 8 bases from V and 8 bases from J, with 19 bases between. Per germline, CDR1 MNHNS and CDR2 SASEGT. The CDR3 region is CASLGGGLSHEQFF. CDR3 sequence (DNA): TGTGCCAGCTTGGGTGGTGGCCTTAGCCATGAGCAGTTCTTC.

This chain links TRBV7-9 with TRBJ2-3; tentatively, D is TRBD2 (7 bases). This CDR3 contains 17 residues. From germline, CDR1 is SEHNR and CDR2 FQNEAQ (reference sequence). V lost 1 base and J 5 bases, leaving 19 bases between the germline ends. In DNA, the CDR3 is TGTGCCAGCAGCTTAGGAGGTGGGGGGGCCCTTATAGATACGCAGTATTTT. It is translated as CASSLGGGGALIDTQYF.

The chain employs TRBV4-1 and TRBJ1-1; 8 nucleotides match TRBD1. Per the germline V gene, CDR1 is MGHRA and CDR2 is YSYEKL. The CDR3 length is 20 residues. The trim removed 5 bases at V and 1 base at J, leaving 21 bases unmatched. CDR3 sequence: CASSSYVPGQVTKPNTEAFF. In DNA, the CDR3 is TGCGCCAGCAGCTCTTACGTCCCGGGACAGGTAACTAAGCCGAACACTGAAGCTTTCTTT.

The chain employs TRBV28 and TRBJ1-1, with TRBD1 matching over 7 bases. Germline CDR1 reads MDHEN; CDR2 reads SYDVKM. Trimming took 3 bases from V and 1 from J; bases not matched to a gene: 2. The CDR3 extends over 14 amino acids. DNA for the CDR3: TGTGCCAGCAGTTTGGACAGGCGGAACACTGAAGCTTTCTTT. It yields the protein CASSLDRRNTEAFF.

The rearrangement uses TRBV30 and TRBJ2-1; D call uncertain. Between the trimmed V and J ends, which lost 0 bases and 5 bases, there was a span of 23 bases. CDR1 and CDR2 from the germline V gene are GTSNPN and SVGIG (reference sequence). This CDR3 is built from 18 residues. CDR3 protein: CAWSVFPPRKGVNNEQFF. CDR3 sequence (DNA): TGTGCCTGGAGTGTATTCCCCCCAAGGAAGGGCGTCAACAATGAGCAGTTCTTC.

The gene calls are TRBV11-2 and TRBJ2-1; 11 bases agree with TRBD2. CDR3 length: 16 residues. The J segment lost 8 bases and the V segment lost 2 bases, leaving 8 bases of the junction unmatched. Looked up from germline, CDR1 is SGHAT and CDR2 is FQNNGV. The CDR3 protein is CASSLTRLAGKDEQFF. CDR3 bases: TGTGCCAGCAGCTTAACCCGACTAGCGGGAAAAGATGAGCAGTTCTTC.